This T cell receptor beta chain appears in the sequencing data of a study of CD4 T cells in relation to SARS-CoV-2 and coronaviruses. Study-wide background: TCR beta CDR3s were sequenced after 10-day antigen culture of PBMCs.

Findings and limits, study-wide: Pre-pandemic and post-infection samples never came from the same donor.

Profiling relied on immunoSEQ multiplex PCR, and the TCRdb table lists in-frame clones only, not all of them. Of around 29,000 clones listed, 70% to 85% are singletons. Before the COVID-19 pandemic, during about 2010-2018, CD4+ T cells were taken from unexposed donors. After approximately 10 days of culture, CD4+ T cells were isolated. Unexposed-donor CD4+ T cells were probed with SARS-CoV-2 S/N and four cold-coronavirus spikes, cells permitting. Concerning this clone: Its target is unknown.

The sequenced material came from CD4+ T cells from PBMCs, cultured in vitro. The source is a human donor in good health.

CDR3 amino acids: CASTQPDESGNYEQYF. CDR3 in DNA: TGTGCCAGCACCCAACCCGATGAGTCGGGAAACTACGAGCAGTACTTC. The V and J genes are TRBV7-3 and TRBJ2-7; D may be TRBD2 (5 bases). V shed 7 bases and J shed 3 bases, with 22 bases lying between them. CDR1 and CDR2 (germline): SGHTA, FQGTGA. The CDR3 consists of 16 residues.